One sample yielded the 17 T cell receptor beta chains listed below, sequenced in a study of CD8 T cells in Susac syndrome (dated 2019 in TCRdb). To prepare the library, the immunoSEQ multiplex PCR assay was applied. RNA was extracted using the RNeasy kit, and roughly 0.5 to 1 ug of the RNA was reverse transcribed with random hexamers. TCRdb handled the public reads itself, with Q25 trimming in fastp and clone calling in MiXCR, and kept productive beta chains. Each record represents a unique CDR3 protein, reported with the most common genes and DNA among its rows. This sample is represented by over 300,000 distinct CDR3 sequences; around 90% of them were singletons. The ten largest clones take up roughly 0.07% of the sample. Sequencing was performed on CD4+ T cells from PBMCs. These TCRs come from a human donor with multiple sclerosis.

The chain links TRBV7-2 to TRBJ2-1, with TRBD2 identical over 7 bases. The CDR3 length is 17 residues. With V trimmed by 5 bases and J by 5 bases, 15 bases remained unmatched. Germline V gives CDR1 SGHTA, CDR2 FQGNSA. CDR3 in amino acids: CASSIGPPGGGNNEQFF. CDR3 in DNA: TGTGCCAGCAGCATCGGGCCACCGGGAGGTGGTAACAATGAGCAGTTCTTC.

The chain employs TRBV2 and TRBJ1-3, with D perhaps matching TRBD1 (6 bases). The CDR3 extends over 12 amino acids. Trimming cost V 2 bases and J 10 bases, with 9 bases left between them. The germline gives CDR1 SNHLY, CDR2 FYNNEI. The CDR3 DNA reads TGTGCCAGCAGTGAATGGCAGGGGACCATATATTTT. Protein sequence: CASSEWQGTIYF.

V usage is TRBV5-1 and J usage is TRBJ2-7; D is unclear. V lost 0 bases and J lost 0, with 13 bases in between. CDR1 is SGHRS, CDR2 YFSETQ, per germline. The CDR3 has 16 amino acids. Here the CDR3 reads CASSLAGSGSSYEQYF. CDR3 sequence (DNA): TGCGCCAGCAGCTTGGCTGGGTCCGGAAGCTCCTACGAGCAGTACTTC.

CDR3: CSVREYTGELFF. In DNA, the CDR3 is TGCAGCGTAAGAGAGTACACCGGGGAGCTGTTTTTT. The chain carries TRBV29-1 and TRBJ2-2; D is ambiguous. Germline V gene lookup returns CDR1 SQVTM and CDR2 ANQGSEA. The CDR3 is 12 amino acids. Trimming removed 6 bases from V and 3 bases from J, with 8 bases in between.

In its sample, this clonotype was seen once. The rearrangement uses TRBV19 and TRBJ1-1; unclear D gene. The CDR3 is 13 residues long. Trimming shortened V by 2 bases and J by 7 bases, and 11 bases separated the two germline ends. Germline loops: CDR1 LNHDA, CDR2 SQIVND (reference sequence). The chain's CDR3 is CASSITRTLEAFF. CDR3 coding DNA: TGTGCCAGTAGTATAACCCGGACGCTTGAAGCTTTCTTT.

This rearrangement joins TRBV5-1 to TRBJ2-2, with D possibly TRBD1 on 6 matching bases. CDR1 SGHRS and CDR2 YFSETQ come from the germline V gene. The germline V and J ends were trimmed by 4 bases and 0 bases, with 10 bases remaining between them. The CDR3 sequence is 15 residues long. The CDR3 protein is CASSVDSANTGELFF. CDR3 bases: TGCGCCAGCAGCGTGGACAGCGCGAACACCGGGGAGCTGTTTTTT.

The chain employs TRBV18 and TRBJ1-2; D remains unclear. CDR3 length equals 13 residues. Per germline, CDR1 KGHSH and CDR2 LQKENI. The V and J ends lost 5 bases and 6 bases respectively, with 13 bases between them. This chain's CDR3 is CASSDGVRNGYTF. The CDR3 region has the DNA TGTGCCAGCTCAGACGGGGTGAGGAATGGCTACACCTTC.

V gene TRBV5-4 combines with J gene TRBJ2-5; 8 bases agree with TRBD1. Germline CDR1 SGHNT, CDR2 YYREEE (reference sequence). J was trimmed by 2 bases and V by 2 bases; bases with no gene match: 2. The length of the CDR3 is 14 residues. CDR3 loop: CASSFRDRQETQYF. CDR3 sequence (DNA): TGTGCCAGCAGCTTCCGGGACAGGCAAGAGACCCAGTACTTC.

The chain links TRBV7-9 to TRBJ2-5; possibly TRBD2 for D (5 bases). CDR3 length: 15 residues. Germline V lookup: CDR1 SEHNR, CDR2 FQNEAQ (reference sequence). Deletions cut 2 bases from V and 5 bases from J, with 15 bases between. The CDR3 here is CASSLRTRGGETQYF. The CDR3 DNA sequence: TGTGCCAGCAGCTTAAGAACTAGAGGTGGTGAGACCCAGTACTTC.

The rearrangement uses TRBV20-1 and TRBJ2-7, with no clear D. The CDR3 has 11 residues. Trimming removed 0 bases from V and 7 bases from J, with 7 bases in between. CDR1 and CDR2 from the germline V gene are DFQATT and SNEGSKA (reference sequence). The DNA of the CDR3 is TGCAGTGCTAGAGAGGACGCTGAGCAGTACTTC. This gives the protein CSAREDAEQYF.

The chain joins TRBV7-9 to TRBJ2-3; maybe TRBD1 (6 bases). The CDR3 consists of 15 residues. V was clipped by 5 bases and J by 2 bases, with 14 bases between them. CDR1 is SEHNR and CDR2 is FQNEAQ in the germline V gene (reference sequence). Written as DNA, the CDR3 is TGTGCCAGCAGCGCGGACAGTCTTTCCACAGATACGCAGTATTTT. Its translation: CASSADSLSTDTQYF. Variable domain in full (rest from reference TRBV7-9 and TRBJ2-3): DTGVSQNPRHKITKRGQNVTFRCDPISEHNRLYWYRQTLGQGPEFLTYFQNEAQLEKSRLLSDRFSAERPKGSFSTLEIQRTEQGDSAMYLCASSADSLSTDTQYFGPGTRLTVL.

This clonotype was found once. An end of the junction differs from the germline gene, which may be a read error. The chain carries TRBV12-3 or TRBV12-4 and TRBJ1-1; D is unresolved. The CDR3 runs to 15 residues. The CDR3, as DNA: TGTGTCAGCAGTTTAAGTTCGTCCGCGAACACTGAAGCTTTCTTT. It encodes CVSSLSSSANTEAFF.

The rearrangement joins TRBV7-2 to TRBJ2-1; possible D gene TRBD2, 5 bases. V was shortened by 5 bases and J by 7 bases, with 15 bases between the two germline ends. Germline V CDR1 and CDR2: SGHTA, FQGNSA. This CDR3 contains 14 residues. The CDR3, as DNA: TGTGCCAGCAGCCTCGATACGGGGTCGAATGAGCAGTTCTTC. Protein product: CASSLDTGSNEQFF. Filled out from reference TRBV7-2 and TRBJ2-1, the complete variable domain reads GAGVSQSPSNKVTEKGKDVELRCDPISGHTALYWYRQSLGQGLEFLIYFQGNSAPDKSGLPSDRFSAERTGGSVSTLTIQRTQQEDSAVYLCASSLDTGSNEQFFGPGTRLTVL.

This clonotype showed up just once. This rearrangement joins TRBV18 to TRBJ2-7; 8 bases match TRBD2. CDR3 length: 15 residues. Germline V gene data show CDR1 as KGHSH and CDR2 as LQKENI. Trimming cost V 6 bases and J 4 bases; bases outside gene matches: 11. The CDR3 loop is CASSPAGGSDYEQYF. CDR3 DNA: TGTGCCAGCTCCCCGGCGGGGGGTTCCGATTACGAGCAGTACTTC. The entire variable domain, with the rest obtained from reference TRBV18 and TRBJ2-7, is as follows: NAGVMQNPRHLVRRRGQEARLRCSPMKGHSHVYWYRQLPEEGLKFMVYLQKENIIDESGMPKERFSAEFPKEGPSILRIQQVVRGDSAAYFCASSPAGGSDYEQYFGPGTRLTVT.

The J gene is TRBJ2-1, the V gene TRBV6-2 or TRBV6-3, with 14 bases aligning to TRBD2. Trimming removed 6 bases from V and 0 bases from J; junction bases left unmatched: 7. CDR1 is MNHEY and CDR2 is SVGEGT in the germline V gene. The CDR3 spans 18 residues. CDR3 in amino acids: CASRRTSGGLSSYNEQFF. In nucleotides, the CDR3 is TGTGCCAGCAGGAGGACTAGCGGGGGGTTGAGCTCCTACAATGAGCAGTTCTTC.

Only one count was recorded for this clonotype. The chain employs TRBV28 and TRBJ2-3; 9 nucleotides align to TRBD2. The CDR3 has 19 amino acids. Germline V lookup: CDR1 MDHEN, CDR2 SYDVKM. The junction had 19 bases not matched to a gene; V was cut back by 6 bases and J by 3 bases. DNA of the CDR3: TGTGCCAGCAGCCACCTCCTTTGGCGGGGGGGCCGTGGGACAGATACGCAGTATTTT. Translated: CASSHLLWRGGRGTDTQYF.

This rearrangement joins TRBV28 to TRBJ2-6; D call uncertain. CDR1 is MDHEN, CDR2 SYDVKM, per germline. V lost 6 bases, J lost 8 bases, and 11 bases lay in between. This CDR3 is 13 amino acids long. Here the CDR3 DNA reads TGTGCCAGCAGCCTCACCCCGACCAACGTCCTGACTTTC. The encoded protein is CASSLTPTNVLTF.